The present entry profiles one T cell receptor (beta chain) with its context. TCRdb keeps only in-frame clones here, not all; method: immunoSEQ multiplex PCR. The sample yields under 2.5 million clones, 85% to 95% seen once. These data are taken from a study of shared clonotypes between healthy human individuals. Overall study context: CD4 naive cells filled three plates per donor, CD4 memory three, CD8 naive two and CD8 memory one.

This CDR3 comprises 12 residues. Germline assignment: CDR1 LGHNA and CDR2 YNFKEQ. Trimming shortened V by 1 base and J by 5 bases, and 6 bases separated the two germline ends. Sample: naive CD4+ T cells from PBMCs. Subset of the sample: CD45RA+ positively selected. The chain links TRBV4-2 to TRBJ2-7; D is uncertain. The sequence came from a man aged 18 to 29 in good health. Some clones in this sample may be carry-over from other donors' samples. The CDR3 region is CASSQVPNEQYF. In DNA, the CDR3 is TGTGCCAGCAGCCAAGTCCCTAACGAGCAGTACTTC.